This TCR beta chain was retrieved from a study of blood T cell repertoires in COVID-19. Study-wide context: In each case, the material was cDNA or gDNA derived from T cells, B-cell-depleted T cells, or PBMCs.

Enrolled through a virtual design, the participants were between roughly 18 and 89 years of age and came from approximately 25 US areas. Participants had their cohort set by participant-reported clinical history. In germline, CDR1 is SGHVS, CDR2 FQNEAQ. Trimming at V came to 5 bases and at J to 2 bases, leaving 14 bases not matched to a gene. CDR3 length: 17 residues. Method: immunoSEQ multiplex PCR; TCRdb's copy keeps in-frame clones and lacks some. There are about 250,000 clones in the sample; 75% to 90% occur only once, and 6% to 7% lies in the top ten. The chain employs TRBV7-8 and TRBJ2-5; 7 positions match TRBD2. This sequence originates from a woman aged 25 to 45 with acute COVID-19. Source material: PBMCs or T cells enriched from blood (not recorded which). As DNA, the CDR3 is TGTGCCAGCAGCATCCTACACGTAGTGGGGGGGCAAGAGACCCAGTACTTC. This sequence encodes CASSILHVVGGQETQYF.